The T cell receptor beta chain under discussion was sequenced for a study of spatial heterogeneity in lung cancer. Findings of the study overall: In blood, ubiquitous expanded tumor TCRs appeared more at resection than follow-up.

Points on this clonotype: The antigen remains unidentified. A much bigger clone sits one base away, suggesting this may be a read error.

Time point noted: sample taken at primary tumor resection. Without sorting, whole RNA was sequenced from tumor, nontumor lung or frozen PBMC. TCRdb itself ran the 5' RACE reads through MiXCR, one entry per CDR3 protein. Among 45,000 to 55,000 distinct CDR3 sequences listed, about 5.8% were seen once. V was cut by 3 bases and J by 7 bases, with 19 bases left in between. This CDR3 spans 15 amino acids. Germline loops: CDR1 DFQATT, CDR2 SNEGSKA (reference sequence). The rearrangement links TRBV20-1 to TRBJ2-1; a possible D gene is TRBD1 (6 bases). The sequences come from PBMCs, collected at surgery. This sequence was found in a male donor with early-stage non-small cell lung cancer. CDR3 nucleotide sequence: TGCAGTGCTAGTACAGGGTCTGTTGGTAGAAATGAGCAGTTCTTC. Translating it yields CSASTGSVGRNEQFF.